A selection of T cell receptor beta chains follows, all from one sample in a study of cytomegalovirus exposure and HLA in healthy donors. Data came from immunoSEQ multiplex PCR; TCRdb stores just in-frame clones and leaves some out. In the table there are under 150,000 clones, roughly 81% of which are singletons. Sequencing used PBMCs. The receptor set was obtained from a woman between 25 and 40 years old in good health and CMV-seronegative. The conserved cysteine and the conserved F or W are not part of the CDR3 here. Fields, in order: V gene, J gene, CDR3 protein.

>TRBV4-1|TRBJ2-5
ASSQKAGWETQY
>TRBV30|TRBJ1-4
AWSVREEKLF
>TRBV5-5|TRBJ2-2
ASSSGTSGGRGELF
>TRBV5-1|TRBJ1-2
ASSVTDGQFYGYT
>TRBV9|TRBJ2-5
ASSVALDRGQETQY
>TRBV16|TRBJ2-1
ASSPRGQGYNEQF
>TRBV19|TRBJ1-1
ASSTTGGSTEAF
>TRBV2|TRBJ2-3
ASKGGADTQY
>TRBV7-9|TRBJ2-7
ASSSRTSGNEQY
>TRBV4-2|TRBJ1-3
ASSQAPGYGNTIY
>TRBV4-3|TRBJ2-3
ASSPLLLAADTQY
>TRBV5-1|TRBJ2-5
ASSLGGGAETQY
>TRBV7-2|TRBJ2-7
ASSLAVGGYEQY
>TRBV28|TRBJ2-6
ASTTFGGANVLT